Below are 26 T cell receptor beta chains sequenced from a single sample in a study of cytomegalovirus exposure and HLA in healthy donors. PCR involved 60 Vbeta and 13 Jbeta primers. Using immunoSEQ multiplex PCR, the repertoire was profiled, and TCRdb retains in-frame clones only, with some absent. Of around 170,000 clones listed, around three quarters were seen once; the top ten hold about 2.5%. The sample comprised PBMCs. The receptors here all came from a young woman in good health and CMV-seropositive.

The rearrangement joins TRBV29-1 to TRBJ2-2; 13 positions match TRBD2. V lost 6 bases and J lost 3; bases outside the gene matches: 4. This CDR3 is 15 amino acids long. Germline CDR1 is SQVTM and CDR2 is ANQGSEA. The CDR3, as DNA: TGCAGCGTGGCCACTAGCGGGGGGGACACCGGGGAGCTGTTTTTT. Translated: CSVATSGGDTGELFF.

The V call is TRBV10-3, the J call TRBJ1-3; the D gene is possibly TRBD1 (5 bases). CDR1 and CDR2 from the germline V gene are ENHRY and SYGVKD. Trimming stripped 6 bases from V and 0 bases from J, with 12 bases between. The CDR3 consists of 15 residues. Here the CDR3 DNA reads TGTGCCATCAGCGTCTACAGGAGCTCTGGAAACACCATATATTTT. It specifies CAISVYRSSGNTIYF.

This chain uses TRBV29-1 with TRBJ2-5, with TRBD1 as a possible D gene (6 bases). Trimming took off 7 bases at V and 1 base at J, with 13 bases between the two ends. Germline V gene data show CDR1 as SQVTM and CDR2 as ANQGSEA. The length of the CDR3 is 13 residues. CDR3 region: CSAHGDIQETQYF. CDR3 bases: TGCAGCGCCCACGGGGACATCCAAGAGACCCAGTACTTC. The full variable domain, completed using reference TRBV29-1 and TRBJ2-5, is SAVISQKPSRDICQRGTSLTIQCQVDSQVTMMFWYRQQPGQSLTLIATANQGSEATYESGFVIDKFPISRPNLTFSTLTVSNMSPEDSSIYLCSAHGDIQETQYFGPGTRLLVL.

The chain combines TRBV9 with TRBJ2-1; 7 nucleotides match TRBD1. Germline CDR1 reads SGDLS; CDR2 reads YYNGEE. The CDR3 covers 16 residues. The junction had 3 bases not matched to a gene; V was cut back by 0 bases and J by 0 bases. Here the CDR3 reads CASSVGRDSSYNEQFF. The CDR3 nucleotides are TGTGCCAGCAGCGTAGGACGGGACAGCTCCTACAATGAGCAGTTCTTC.

The rearrangement uses TRBV6-1 and TRBJ1-5, with 9 bases aligning to TRBD1. The junction had 4 bases not matched to a gene; V was cut back by 2 bases and J by 2 bases. The CDR3 contains 16 residues. Germline CDR1 and CDR2: MNHNS and SASEGT. CDR3 sequence (DNA): TGTGCCAGCAGTGAATACAGGGGGCAGGGCAATCAGCCCCAGCATTTT. Translating gives CASSEYRGQGNQPQHF.

This clone appeared a single time. CDR3 residues: CASSSLAGGPNEQFF. The CDR3 DNA reads as TGCGCCAGCAGTAGTCTAGCGGGGGGGCCCAATGAGCAGTTCTTC. The chain combines TRBV10-2 with TRBJ2-1, with 12 bases lining up with TRBD2. The CDR3 is 15 amino acids. The germline CDR1 and CDR2 sequences are WSHSY and SAAADI. V shed 5 bases and J 6 bases; nucleotides not matched to a gene: 5.

This clone has just one count. This rearrangement joins TRBV7-9 to TRBJ2-1; D unresolved. V was clipped by 5 bases and J by 4 bases, with 6 bases between them. Germline V gives CDR1 SEHNR, CDR2 FQNEAQ (reference sequence). The CDR3 runs to 12 residues. In DNA, the CDR3 is TGTGCCAGCAGCCCCGGGTACAATGAGCAGTTCTTC. It yields the protein CASSPGYNEQFF.

This chain connects TRBV27 to TRBJ2-5, with 10 bases fitting TRBD2. The last part of the DNA fits TRBJ2-7 better; the J call may be wrong. The CDR3 contains 15 residues. Germline V gene sequence: CDR1 MNHEY, CDR2 SMNVEV (reference sequence). CDR3 DNA sequence: TGTGCCAGCAGTTCGATAGCGGGGGGATCCTACGAGCAGTACTTC. Amino acids: CASSSIAGGSYEQYF.

The chain recombines TRBV25-1 with TRBJ1-1; D unresolved. The CDR3 runs to 12 residues. Germline V gene data show CDR1 as MGHDK and CDR2 as SYGVNS. Trimming shortened V by 5 bases and J by 10 bases, and 14 bases separated the two germline ends. As DNA, the CDR3 is TGTGCCAGCAGTAGCGGGGATCGTGCAGCTTTCTTT. Protein: CASSSGDRAAFF.

V gene TRBV4-3 combines with J gene TRBJ1-5; 10 nucleotides agree with TRBD1. The V gene end was trimmed by 0 bases and the J gene end by 5 bases; junction bases not matched to a gene: 7. The germline V gene has CDR1 LGHNA and CDR2 YSLEER. The CDR3 sequence is 17 residues long. CDR3 amino acids: CASSQDRDRGLYQPQHF. CDR3 coding DNA: TGCGCCAGCAGCCAAGATCGGGACAGGGGACTTTATCAGCCCCAGCATTTT.

Regarding this clone: Other DNA sequences within the sample encode an identical CDR3. The chain employs TRBV5-1 and TRBJ2-7; TRBD1 aligns across 8 bases. Trimming cost V 2 bases and J 3 bases; bases outside gene matches: 4. Germline-derived CDR1 and CDR2 are SGHRS and YFSETQ. There are 14 residues in the CDR3. Written as DNA, the CDR3 is TGCGCCAGCAGCTTAGGACAGGGTGACTACGAGCAGTACTTC. It encodes CASSLGQGDYEQYF.

Turning to this clone: The same CDR3 arises from other DNA sequences in this sample as well. The chain couples TRBV28 to TRBJ2-5; D remains ambiguous. The ends were cut back, 3 bases at V and 5 bases at J, with 7 bases in the middle. Germline V gene sequence: CDR1 MDHEN, CDR2 SYDVKM. The CDR3 length is 12 residues. The DNA for the CDR3 is TGTGCCAGCAGTTTCTCCCGGGAGACCCAGTACTTC. This codes for CASSFSRETQYF.

The V and J genes are TRBV5-4 and TRBJ2-7, with 9 bases aligning to TRBD1. Germline V gene lookup returns CDR1 SGHNT and CDR2 YYREEE (reference sequence). The CDR3 totals 14 residues. V lost 4 bases, J lost 5 bases, and 7 bases stayed unmatched. The CDR3 loop is CASSPGQGKNEQYF. The CDR3 DNA follows: TGTGCCAGCAGCCCGGGACAGGGCAAGAACGAGCAGTACTTC.

The chain employs TRBV28 and TRBJ1-2, with D possibly TRBD1 on 5 matching bases. This CDR3 region has 13 residues. Trimming left V 8 bases short and J 1 base short, with 11 bases between. Germline CDR1 and CDR2: MDHEN and SYDVKM. The DNA of the CDR3 is TGTGCCAGCGGACACGACGGTAACTATGGCTACACCTTC. As protein: CASGHDGNYGYTF.

This clone is categorized as medium-sized. V is TRBV6-4 and J is TRBJ2-1; a possible D gene is TRBD2 (6 bases). The CDR3 covers 15 residues. Germline V gene data show CDR1 as MRHNA and CDR2 as SNTAGT. Trimming left V 4 bases short and J 6 bases short, with 16 bases between. For the CDR3, the DNA is TGTGCCAGCAGTGCCCAAAAGGAGGGTCCCAATGAGCAGTTCTTC. Its translation: CASSAQKEGPNEQFF.

The chain is built from TRBV19 and TRBJ2-3; TRBD2 aligns across 9 bases. Germline V lookup: CDR1 LNHDA, CDR2 SQIVND (reference sequence). The V gene end was trimmed by 10 bases and the J gene end by 4 bases; junction bases not matched to a gene: 12. This CDR3 region has 15 residues. The CDR3 loop reads CATAGWRGGSDTQYF. The CDR3 region has the DNA TGTGCCACCGCCGGATGGCGGGGGGGATCAGATACGCAGTATTTT.

The CDR3, as DNA: TGTGCCAGTAGTGGCGGCAGGGGGCGAGGCTACACCTTC. This translates into CASSGGRGRGYTF. This chain uses TRBV19 with TRBJ1-2, with 8 bases identical to TRBD1. The CDR3 spans 13 residues. The V segment lost 5 bases and the J segment 8 bases; nucleotides outside the gene matches: 7. The germline V gene encodes CDR1 LNHDA and CDR2 SQIVND (reference sequence).

The chain uses TRBV2 and TRBJ2-2; D not resolved. The ends were cut back, 6 bases at V and 4 bases at J, with 12 bases in the middle. The germline V gene encodes CDR1 SNHLY and CDR2 FYNNEI. The CDR3 is 14 residues long. The CDR3 spells CASRTGLGTGELFF. In nucleotides, the CDR3 is TGTGCCAGCAGGACGGGTCTGGGCACCGGGGAGCTGTTTTTT. The full variable domain, its missing parts supplied by reference TRBV2 and TRBJ2-2, is EPEVTQTPSHQVTQMGQEVILRCVPISNHLYFYWYRQILGQKVEFLVSFYNNEISEKSEIFDDQFSVERPDGSNFTLKIRSTKLEDSAMYFCASRTGLGTGELFFGEGSRLTVL.

CDR3 loop: CASTLGQGTGELFF. In DNA form, the CDR3 reads TGTGCCAGCACCTTGGGACAGGGTACCGGGGAGCTGTTTTTT. The chain carries TRBV7-9 and TRBJ2-2, with TRBD1 matching over 9 bases. Per the germline V gene, CDR1 is SEHNR and CDR2 is FQNEAQ (reference sequence). J was trimmed by 5 bases and V by 7 bases; bases with no gene match: 5. This CDR3 region has 14 residues. Full variable domain (rest looked up from reference TRBV7-9 and TRBJ2-2): DTGVSQNPRHKITKRGQNVTFRCDPISEHNRLYWYRQTLGQGPEFLTYFQNEAQLEKSRLLSDRFSAERPKGSFSTLEIQRTEQGDSAMYLCASTLGQGTGELFFGEGSRLTVL.

The chain carries TRBV5-1 and TRBJ2-3; 9 bases align to TRBD1. Looked up from germline, CDR1 is SGHRS and CDR2 is YFSETQ. The CDR3 has 15 residues. The J segment lost 5 bases and the V segment lost 4 bases, leaving 8 bases of the junction unmatched. The CDR3 DNA reads as TGCGCCAGCAGCAAGGGACAGGGAGCAGTAGATACGCAGTATTTT. Amino acid sequence: CASSKGQGAVDTQYF.

This clone was seen just once. The rearrangement uses TRBV12-5 and TRBJ2-7, with D perhaps TRBD2 (5 bases). Between the trimmed V and J ends, which lost 8 bases and 6 bases, there was a span of 26 bases. CDR1 and CDR2 from the germline V gene are LGHNT and FRNRAP. The CDR3 runs 16 residues. CDR3 residues: CASSRGPGIGGSEQYF. CDR3 in DNA: TGTGCTAGTTCCCGCGGGCCAGGCATCGGAGGTAGCGAGCAGTACTTC.

This clone was observed a few times. The rearrangement links TRBV5-1 to TRBJ2-1; D is possibly TRBD2 (6 bases). The CDR3 has 15 residues. Germline CDR1 SGHRS, CDR2 YFSETQ. Deletions cut 4 bases from V and 0 bases from J, with 11 bases between. Written as DNA, the CDR3 is TGCGCCAGCAGCCGCGGAGGGAGCTCCTACAATGAGCAGTTCTTC. As protein: CASSRGGSSYNEQFF. Supplemented by reference TRBV5-1 and TRBJ2-1, the full variable domain reads KAGVTQTPRYLIKTRGQQVTLSCSPISGHRSVSWYQQTPGQGLQFLFEYFSETQRNKGNFPGRFSGRQFSNSRSEMNVSTLELGDSALYLCASSRGGSSYNEQFFGPGTRLTVL.

The chain carries TRBV2 and TRBJ2-1; 7 bases map to TRBD1. The CDR3 runs 14 residues. Germline assignment: CDR1 SNHLY and CDR2 FYNNEI. Trimming removed 8 bases from V and 2 bases from J; junction bases left unmatched: 6. The CDR3 DNA reads TGTGCCAGCGTTGGGACAGCTACCTACAATGAGCAGTTCTTC. Residues: CASVGTATYNEQFF.

This sequence joins TRBV5-5 and TRBJ1-6; maybe TRBD1 (5 bases). Germline V gene lookup returns CDR1 SGHKS and CDR2 YYEKEE (reference sequence). The length of the CDR3 is 16 residues. V lost 4 bases, J lost 3 bases, and 14 bases lay in between. The CDR3 spells CASSPRAGNYNSPLHF. Written as DNA, the CDR3 is TGTGCCAGCAGCCCCCGGGCAGGGAACTATAATTCACCCCTCCACTTT.

This rearrangement joins TRBV5-4 to TRBJ2-1; 8 nucleotides agree with TRBD2. Germline lookup yields CDR1 SGHNT and CDR2 YYREEE (reference sequence). The CDR3 is 17 residues long. The V gene end was trimmed by 1 base and the J gene end by 9 bases; junction bases not matched to a gene: 15. CDR3 nucleotide sequence: TGTGCCAGCAGCTTGCGGTCGGGGGGGCTCACGGCCCGTGAGCAGTTCTTC. As protein: CASSLRSGGLTAREQFF.

The chain joins TRBV7-2 to TRBJ2-1, with TRBD1 matching over 8 bases. CDR1 SGHTA and CDR2 FQGNSA come from the germline V gene. The CDR3 consists of 15 residues. The V segment lost 5 bases and the J segment 7 bases; nucleotides outside the gene matches: 10. The CDR3 sequence is CASSKGTGKWNEQFF. CDR3 nucleotides: TGTGCCAGCAGCAAAGGGACAGGCAAATGGAATGAGCAGTTCTTC.